These 20 T cell receptor beta chains share one sample of origin, sequenced in a study of blood T cell repertoires in COVID-19. Some clones are missing from TCRdb's copy, which holds only in-frame ones; the method was immunoSEQ multiplex PCR. Of roughly 220,000 clones in the sample, around 87% were seen once. The sequenced sample consisted of peripheral blood. These receptor sequences come from a woman aged 45-59 years with COVID-19, enrolled during active disease.

The rearrangement joins TRBV20-1 to TRBJ2-3; D might be TRBD2 (5 bases). The germline V and J ends were trimmed by 3 bases and 11 bases, with 9 bases remaining between them. Germline CDR1 DFQATT, CDR2 SNEGSKA (reference sequence). The CDR3 runs 10 residues. Written as DNA, the CDR3 is TGCAGTGCTAGTGGGAGTGGGCAGTATTTT. This codes for CSASGSGQYF.

V gene TRBV19 combines with J gene TRBJ1-5, with 11 bases identical to TRBD1. J was trimmed by 7 bases and V by 4 bases; bases with no gene match: 6. Germline CDR1 reads LNHDA; CDR2 reads SQIVND (reference sequence). The CDR3 is 15 amino acids. CDR3 loop: CASSTRDRGNQPQHF. The CDR3 DNA reads as TGTGCCAGTAGTACCCGGGACAGGGGGAACCAGCCCCAGCATTTT.

The chain joins TRBV30 to TRBJ2-2; the D gene is possibly TRBD2 (6 bases). The ends were cut back, 2 bases at V and 7 bases at J, with 11 bases in the middle. The germline gives CDR1 GTSNPN, CDR2 SVGIG (reference sequence). The CDR3 is 13 residues long. The CDR3 loop reads CAWSLEGNGELFF. The CDR3 DNA is TGTGCCTGGAGTCTGGAGGGGAACGGGGAGCTGTTTTTT.

In its sample, this clone was seen a few times. The chain joins TRBV11-2 to TRBJ1-5; 8 bases are a match to TRBD1. Germline trimming cut 5 bases from V and 4 bases from J; bases unmatched to any gene: 7. CDR1 and CDR2 (germline): SGHAT, FQNNGV. This CDR3 comprises 15 residues. The CDR3 spells CASSGGQGRNQPQHF. The CDR3 DNA reads as TGTGCCAGCAGCGGTGGACAGGGAAGAAATCAGCCCCAGCATTTT.

The J gene is TRBJ1-6, the V gene TRBV6-5; D not resolved. Trimming stripped 11 bases from V and 8 bases from J, with 16 bases between. The germline V gene has CDR1 MNHEY and CDR2 SVGAGI. This CDR3 contains 13 residues. CDR3: CAASAAYDSPLHF. In nucleotides, the CDR3 is TGTGCCGCCAGCGCGGCTTATGATTCACCCCTCCACTTT.

The J gene is TRBJ2-5, the V gene TRBV27, with a possible D match to TRBD1 (6 bases). With 5 bases removed from V and 1 base from J, the gap between germline ends came to 17 bases. The germline gives CDR1 MNHEY, CDR2 SMNVEV (reference sequence). The CDR3 runs to 16 residues. The CDR3 sequence: CASSIPSGTPQETQYF. Here the CDR3 DNA reads TGTGCCAGCAGTATCCCATCCGGGACACCCCAAGAGACCCAGTACTTC.

The V call is TRBV4-1, the J call TRBJ2-7; D unresolved. This CDR3 has 15 residues. Germline CDR1 MGHRA, CDR2 YSYEKL. Trimming cost V 1 base and J 5 bases, with 15 bases left between them. This chain's CDR3 is CASSQVLGGSDEQYV. The DNA for the CDR3 is TGCGCCAGCAGCCAAGTTCTTGGCGGTTCGGACGAGCAGTACGTC.

In this sample, this clone turned up once. This sequence joins TRBV25-1 and TRBJ1-2; D is undetermined. CDR3 size: 13 residues. Germline assignment: CDR1 MGHDK and CDR2 SYGVNS. Trimming took off 2 bases at V and 2 bases at J, with 6 bases between the two ends. DNA of the CDR3: TGTGCCAGCAGTGAAGGCAGAAACTATGGCTACACCTTC. Protein: CASSEGRNYGYTF.

This sequence joins TRBV27 and TRBJ1-6; 9 bases fit TRBD1. Germline V gene lookup returns CDR1 MNHEY and CDR2 SMNVEV (reference sequence). Trimming cost V 3 bases and J 6 bases; bases outside gene matches: 6. The CDR3 sequence is 16 residues long. The CDR3 sequence: CASSFSQGAFNSPLHF. The CDR3 coding sequence is TGTGCCAGCAGTTTTTCACAGGGGGCTTTTAATTCACCCCTCCACTTT.

The chain recombines TRBV5-8 with TRBJ1-6; TRBD1 might be the D (6 bases). The V gene's germline CDR1 is SGHTS and CDR2 YDEGEE. Trimming took off 0 bases at V and 11 bases at J, with 15 bases between the two ends. The CDR3 is 15 residues long. The CDR3 nucleotides read TGTGCCAGCAGCTTGGTAATAGGGGGGGTGGCACCCCTCCACTTT. It encodes CASSLVIGGVAPLHF.

V gene TRBV3-1 (or the pseudogene TRBV3-2) combines with J gene TRBJ2-3; 10 positions agree with TRBD2. The V and J ends lost 5 bases and 3 bases, in that order; junction bases with no gene match: 5. The CDR3 sequence is 15 residues long. Germline V gene lookup returns CDR1 LGHDT and CDR2 YNNKEL (reference sequence). CDR3 amino acids: CASSVLSGGTDTQYF. CDR3 coding DNA: TGTGCCAGCAGCGTTCTTAGCGGGGGGACAGATACGCAGTATTTT.

The genes are TRBV1 and TRBJ2-7; the DNA was not compared with TRBD2, the D call given in the table. TRBV1 is marked as a pseudogene. The CDR3 consists of 15 residues. For the CDR3, the DNA is TGCACCAGCAGCCCCCGGGAGGGGGCTTCTTACGAGCAGTACGTC. Amino acid sequence: CTSSPREGASYEQYV.

This chain links TRBV20-1 with TRBJ1-1; D gene uncertain. Germline CDR1 reads DFQATT; CDR2 reads SNEGSKA (reference sequence). V was clipped by 6 bases and J by 11 bases, with 13 bases between them. This CDR3 comprises 10 residues. This CDR3 is CSAKASRAFF. DNA of the CDR3: TGCAGTGCCAAAGCCTCCAGGGCTTTCTTT.

The CDR3 sequence is CASSKGGDQPQHF. CDR3 nucleotides: TGTGCCAGCAGCAAAGGGGGGGATCAGCCCCAGCATTTT. The rearrangement joins TRBV11-3 to TRBJ1-5; tentatively, D is TRBD1 (6 bases). This CDR3 is 13 amino acids long. The germline gives CDR1 SGHNT, CDR2 YENEEA. Deletions cut 5 bases from V and 5 bases from J, with 10 bases between. Variable domain in full (rest from reference TRBV11-3 and TRBJ1-5): EAGVVQSPRYKIIEKKQPVAFWCNPISGHNTLYWYLQNLGQGPELLIRYENEEAVDDSQLPKDRFSAERLKGVDSTLKIQPAELGDSAVYLCASSKGGDQPQHFGDGTRLSIL.

This CDR3 is CASSQSEGAYEQYF. CDR3 bases: TGTGCCAGCAGCCAATCGGAAGGGGCGTACGAGCAGTACTTC. The gene calls are TRBV16 and TRBJ2-7, with D possibly TRBD1 on 5 matching bases. V was pared by 0 bases and J by 4 bases, with 10 bases between. The CDR3 spans 14 residues. Germline lookup yields CDR1 KGHSY and CDR2 FQNENV.

The chain recombines TRBV5-6 with TRBJ1-2, with a weak D call TRBD1 (6 bases). The CDR3 sequence is 14 residues long. The germline CDR1 and CDR2 sequences are SGHDT and YYEEEE. With 3 bases removed from V and 4 bases from J, the gap between germline ends came to 13 bases. The CDR3 region has the DNA TGTGCCAGCAGCTCCCAACAGGGACGCTATGGCTACACCTTC. Translated, it gives CASSSQQGRYGYTF.

With respect to this clone: The sample contains more than one DNA sequence encoding this CDR3. V usage is TRBV10-3 and J usage is TRBJ1-4; TRBD1 aligns across 7 bases. Trimming took 5 bases from V and 5 from J; bases not matched to a gene: 5. There are 14 residues in the CDR3. CDR1 and CDR2 (germline): ENHRY, SYGVKD. The chain's CDR3 is CAISPGQTNEKLFF. CDR3 nucleotide sequence: TGTGCCATCAGTCCGGGACAGACAAATGAAAAACTGTTTTTT.

This chain uses TRBV4-1 with TRBJ1-3, with TRBD1 as a possible D gene (5 bases). Trimming left V 5 bases short and J 4 bases short, with 12 bases between. This CDR3 is 14 amino acids long. Germline CDR1 is MGHRA and CDR2 is YSYEKL. CDR3 DNA: TGCGCCAGCAGCTCAGGGATCGGGGGAAACACCATATATTTT. This gives the protein CASSSGIGGNTIYF.

This chain joins TRBV2 and TRBJ1-6, with D possibly matching TRBD1 (6 bases). V was clipped by 10 bases and J by 4 bases, with 11 bases between them. This CDR3 region has 13 residues. Germline values: CDR1 SNHLY, CDR2 FYNNEI. This CDR3 reads CATSQGYNSPLHF. CDR3 nucleotides: TGTGCCACTTCACAGGGTTATAATTCACCCCTCCACTTT.

The CDR3 loop reads CASSVSGLNTEAFF. The CDR3 DNA is TGTGCCAGCAGCGTATCAGGGCTGAACACTGAAGCTTTCTTT. The chain couples TRBV9 to TRBJ1-1, with D tentatively TRBD1 (5 bases). Trimming pared 1 base from V and 0 bases from J, leaving 7 bases between. The CDR3 is made up of 14 amino acids. In germline, CDR1 is SGDLS, CDR2 YYNGEE.